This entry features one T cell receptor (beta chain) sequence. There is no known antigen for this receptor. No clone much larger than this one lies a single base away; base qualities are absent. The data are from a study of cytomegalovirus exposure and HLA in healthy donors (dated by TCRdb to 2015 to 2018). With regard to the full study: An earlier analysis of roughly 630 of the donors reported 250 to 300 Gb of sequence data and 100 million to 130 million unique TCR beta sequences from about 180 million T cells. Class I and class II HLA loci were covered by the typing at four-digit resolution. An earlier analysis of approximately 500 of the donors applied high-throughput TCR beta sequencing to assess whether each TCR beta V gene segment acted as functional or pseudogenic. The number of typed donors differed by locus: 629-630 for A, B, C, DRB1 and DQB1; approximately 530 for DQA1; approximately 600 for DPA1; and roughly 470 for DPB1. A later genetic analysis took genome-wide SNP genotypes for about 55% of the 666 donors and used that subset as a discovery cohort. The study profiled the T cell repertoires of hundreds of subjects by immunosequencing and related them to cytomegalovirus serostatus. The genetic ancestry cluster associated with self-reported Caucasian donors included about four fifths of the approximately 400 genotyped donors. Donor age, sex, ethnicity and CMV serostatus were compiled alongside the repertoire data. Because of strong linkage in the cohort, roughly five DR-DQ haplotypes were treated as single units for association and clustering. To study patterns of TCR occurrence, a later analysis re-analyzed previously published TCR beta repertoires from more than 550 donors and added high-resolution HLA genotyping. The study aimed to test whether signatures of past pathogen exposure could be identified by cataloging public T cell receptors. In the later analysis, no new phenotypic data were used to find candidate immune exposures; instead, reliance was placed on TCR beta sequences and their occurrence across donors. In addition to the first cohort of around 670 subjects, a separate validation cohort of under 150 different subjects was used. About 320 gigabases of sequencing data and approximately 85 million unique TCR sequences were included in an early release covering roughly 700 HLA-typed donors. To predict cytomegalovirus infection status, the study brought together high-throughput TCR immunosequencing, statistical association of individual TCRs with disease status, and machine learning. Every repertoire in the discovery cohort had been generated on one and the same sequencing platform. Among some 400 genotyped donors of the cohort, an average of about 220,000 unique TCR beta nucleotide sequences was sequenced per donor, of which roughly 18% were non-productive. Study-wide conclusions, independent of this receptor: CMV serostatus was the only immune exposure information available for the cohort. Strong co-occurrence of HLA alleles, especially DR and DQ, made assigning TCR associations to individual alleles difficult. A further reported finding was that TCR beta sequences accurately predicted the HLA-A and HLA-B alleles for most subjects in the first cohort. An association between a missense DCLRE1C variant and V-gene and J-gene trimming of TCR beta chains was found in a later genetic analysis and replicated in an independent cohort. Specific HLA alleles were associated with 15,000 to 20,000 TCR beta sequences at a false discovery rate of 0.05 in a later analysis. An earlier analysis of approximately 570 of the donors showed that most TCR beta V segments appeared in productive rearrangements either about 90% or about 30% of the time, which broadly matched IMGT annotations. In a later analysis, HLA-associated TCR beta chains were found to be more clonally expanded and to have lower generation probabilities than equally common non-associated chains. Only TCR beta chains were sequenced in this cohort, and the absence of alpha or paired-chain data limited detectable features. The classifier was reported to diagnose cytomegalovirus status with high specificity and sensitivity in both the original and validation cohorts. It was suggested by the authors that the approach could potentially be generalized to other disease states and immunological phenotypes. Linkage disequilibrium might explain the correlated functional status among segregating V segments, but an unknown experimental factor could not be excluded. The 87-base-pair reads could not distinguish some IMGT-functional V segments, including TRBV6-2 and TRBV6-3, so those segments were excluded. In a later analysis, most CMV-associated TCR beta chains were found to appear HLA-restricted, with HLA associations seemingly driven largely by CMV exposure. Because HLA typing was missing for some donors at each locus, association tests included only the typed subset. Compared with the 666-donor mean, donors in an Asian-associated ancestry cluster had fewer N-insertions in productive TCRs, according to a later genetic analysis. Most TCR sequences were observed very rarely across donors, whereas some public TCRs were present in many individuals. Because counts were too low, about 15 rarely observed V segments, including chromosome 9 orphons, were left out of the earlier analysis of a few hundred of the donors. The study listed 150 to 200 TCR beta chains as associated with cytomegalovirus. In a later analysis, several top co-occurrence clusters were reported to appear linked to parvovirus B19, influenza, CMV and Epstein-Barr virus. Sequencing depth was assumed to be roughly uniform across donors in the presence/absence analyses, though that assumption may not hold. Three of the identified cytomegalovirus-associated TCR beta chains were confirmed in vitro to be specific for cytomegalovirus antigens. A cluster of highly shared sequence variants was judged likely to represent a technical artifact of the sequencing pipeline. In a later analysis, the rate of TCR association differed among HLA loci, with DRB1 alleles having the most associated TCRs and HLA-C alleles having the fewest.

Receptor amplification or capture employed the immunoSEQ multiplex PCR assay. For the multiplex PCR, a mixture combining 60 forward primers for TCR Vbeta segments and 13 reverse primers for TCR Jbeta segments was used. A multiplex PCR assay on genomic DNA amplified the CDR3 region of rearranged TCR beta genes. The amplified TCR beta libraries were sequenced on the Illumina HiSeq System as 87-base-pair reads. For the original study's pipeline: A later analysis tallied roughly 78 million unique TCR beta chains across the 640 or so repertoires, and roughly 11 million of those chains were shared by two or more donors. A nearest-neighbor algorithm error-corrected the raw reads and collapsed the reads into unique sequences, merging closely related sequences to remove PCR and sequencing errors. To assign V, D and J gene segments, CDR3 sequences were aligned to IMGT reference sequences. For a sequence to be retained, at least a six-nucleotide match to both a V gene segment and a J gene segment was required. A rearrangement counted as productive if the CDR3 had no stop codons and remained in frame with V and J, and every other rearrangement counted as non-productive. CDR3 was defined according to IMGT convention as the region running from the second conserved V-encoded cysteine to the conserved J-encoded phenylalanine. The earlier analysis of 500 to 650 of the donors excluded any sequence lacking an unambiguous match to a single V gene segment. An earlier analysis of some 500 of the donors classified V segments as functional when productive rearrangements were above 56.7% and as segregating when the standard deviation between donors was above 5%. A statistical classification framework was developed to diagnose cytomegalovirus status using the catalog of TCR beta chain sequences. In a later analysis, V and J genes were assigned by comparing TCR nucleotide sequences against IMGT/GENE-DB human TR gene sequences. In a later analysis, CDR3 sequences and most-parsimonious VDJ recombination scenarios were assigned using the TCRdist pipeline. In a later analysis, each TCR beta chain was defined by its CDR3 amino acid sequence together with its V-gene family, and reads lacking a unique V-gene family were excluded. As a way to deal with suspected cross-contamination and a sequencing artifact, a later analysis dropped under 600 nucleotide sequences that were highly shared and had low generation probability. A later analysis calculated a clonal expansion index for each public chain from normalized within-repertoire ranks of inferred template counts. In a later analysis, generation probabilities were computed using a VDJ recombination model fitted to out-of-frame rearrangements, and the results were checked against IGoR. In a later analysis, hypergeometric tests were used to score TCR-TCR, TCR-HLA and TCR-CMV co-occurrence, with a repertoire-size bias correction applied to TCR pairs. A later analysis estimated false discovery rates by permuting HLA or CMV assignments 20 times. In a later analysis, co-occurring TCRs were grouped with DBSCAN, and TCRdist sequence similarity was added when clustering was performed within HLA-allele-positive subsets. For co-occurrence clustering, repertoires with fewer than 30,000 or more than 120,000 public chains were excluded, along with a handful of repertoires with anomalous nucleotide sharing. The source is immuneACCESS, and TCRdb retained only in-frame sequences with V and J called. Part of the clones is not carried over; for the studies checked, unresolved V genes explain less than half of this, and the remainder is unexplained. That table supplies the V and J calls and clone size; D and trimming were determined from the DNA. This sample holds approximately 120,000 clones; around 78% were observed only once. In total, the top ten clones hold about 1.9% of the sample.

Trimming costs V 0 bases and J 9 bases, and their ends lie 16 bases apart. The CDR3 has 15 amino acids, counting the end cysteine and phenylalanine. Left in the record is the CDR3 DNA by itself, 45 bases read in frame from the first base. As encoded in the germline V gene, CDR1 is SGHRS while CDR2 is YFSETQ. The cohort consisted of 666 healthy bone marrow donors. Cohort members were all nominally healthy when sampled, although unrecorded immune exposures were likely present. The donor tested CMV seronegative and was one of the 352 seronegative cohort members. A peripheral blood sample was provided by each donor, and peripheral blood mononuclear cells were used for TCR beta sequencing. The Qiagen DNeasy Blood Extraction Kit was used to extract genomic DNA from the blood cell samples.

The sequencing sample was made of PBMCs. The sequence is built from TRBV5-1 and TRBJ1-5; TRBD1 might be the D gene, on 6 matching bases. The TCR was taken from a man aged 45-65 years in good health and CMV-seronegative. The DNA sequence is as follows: TGCGCCAGCAGCTTGGACGGCAGGGGTGAGGGGCCCCAGCATTTT. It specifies CASSLDGRGEGPQHF.